Listed below are T cell receptor beta chains from one sample, sequenced in a study of vaccination and CD4 T cells after COVID-19. Each CDR3 protein gets one entry after TCRdb re-called the PCR reads with MiXCR. The sample carries more than 15,000 distinct CDR3 sequences, under 75% recorded once. Their target antigens are unknown. The sample was CD4+ T cells from blood, cultured in vitro. These receptors all come from a human donor who had recovered from COVID-19. CDR3s leave out the opening cysteine and the closing phenylalanine or tryptophan.

v_call: TRBV20-1
j_call: TRBJ1-2
cdr3_aa: SARAGTVYGYT

v_call: TRBV20-1
j_call: .
cdr3_aa: SASQTNRETQY

v_call: TRBV19
j_call: TRBJ1-1
cdr3_aa: ASSNGQVTFMNTEAF

v_call: TRBV20-1
j_call: TRBJ2-7
cdr3_aa: SAVGQGASYEQY

v_call: TRBV15
j_call: TRBJ2-5
cdr3_aa: ATSREGPPRQETQY

v_call: TRBV7-9
j_call: TRBJ2-3
cdr3_aa: ASSLASVSTDTQY

v_call: TRBV15
j_call: TRBJ1-6
cdr3_aa: ATSRGQPNNSPLH

v_call: TRBV25-1
j_call: TRBJ1-3
cdr3_aa: ASSGSWAYRSSGNTIY

v_call: TRBV7-2
j_call: TRBJ2-5
cdr3_aa: ASSQNGGGPQETQY

v_call: TRBV20-1
j_call: TRBJ2-4
cdr3_aa: SAMGLQKNIQY

v_call: TRBV2
j_call: TRBJ1-2
cdr3_aa: ASNYRGEIGGYT

v_call: TRBV6-1
j_call: TRBJ2-7
cdr3_aa: ASHSGGSYHEQY

v_call: TRBV6-1
j_call: TRBJ1-2
cdr3_aa: ASRGVSYGYT

v_call: TRBV6-1
j_call: TRBJ2-3
cdr3_aa: ASIGHLRSDTQY

v_call: TRBV7-2
j_call: TRBJ2-7
cdr3_aa: ASSAAGGRGYEQY

v_call: TRBV7-6
j_call: TRBJ2-7
cdr3_aa: ASSLERLYEQY

v_call: TRBV7-9
j_call: TRBJ1-2
cdr3_aa: ASSNTAAGGYT

v_call: TRBV6-1
j_call: TRBJ1-2
cdr3_aa: ASSPGTVNYGYT

v_call: TRBV7-9
j_call: TRBJ2-7
cdr3_aa: ASSLGTGLAGGPHEQY

v_call: TRBV15
j_call: TRBJ2-2
cdr3_aa: ATSRRSTGVRDGELF

v_call: TRBV2
j_call: TRBJ2-4
cdr3_aa: ASSWAGTKNIQY

v_call: TRBV5-1
j_call: TRBJ1-1
cdr3_aa: ASSLTRGAITEAF

v_call: TRBV6-5
j_call: TRBJ1-1
cdr3_aa: ASSYWENTEAF

v_call: TRBV6-1
j_call: TRBJ1-2
cdr3_aa: ASRRTGQLHGYT

v_call: TRBV10-3
j_call: TRBJ1-5
cdr3_aa: AISERGGQPQH

v_call: TRBV6-1
j_call: TRBJ1-1
cdr3_aa: ASGRRMNTEAF

v_call: TRBV7-3
j_call: TRBJ2-5
cdr3_aa: ASSFGTRGETQY

v_call: TRBV27
j_call: TRBJ2-1
cdr3_aa: ASSGGTHVNEQF

v_call: TRBV11-1
j_call: TRBJ1-1
cdr3_aa: ASSLGTFLAMNTEAF

v_call: TRBV6-2/TRBV6-3
j_call: TRBJ2-7
cdr3_aa: ASSYSRQVISYEQY

v_call: TRBV18
j_call: TRBJ2-6
cdr3_aa: ASTSGRSSGANVLT

v_call: TRBV6-5
j_call: TRBJ1-6
cdr3_aa: ASSYSPRLSYNSPLH

v_call: TRBV2
j_call: TRBJ1-2
cdr3_aa: ASSDAGRDYGYT

v_call: TRBV24-1
j_call: TRBJ2-1
cdr3_aa: ATSDFRGAAYNEQF

v_call: TRBV20-1
j_call: TRBJ1-1
cdr3_aa: SARDRRDTEAF

v_call: TRBV6-1
j_call: TRBJ1-6
cdr3_aa: ASTPGEGRNSPLH

v_call: TRBV6-5
j_call: TRBJ2-2
cdr3_aa: ASSYTPGLRAGELF

v_call: TRBV7-8
j_call: TRBJ2-5
cdr3_aa: ASSLSYETQY

v_call: TRBV20-1
j_call: TRBJ1-5
cdr3_aa: SARGDREGNQPQH

v_call: TRBV27
j_call: TRBJ2-5
cdr3_aa: ASSSPTGTSGRAQY

v_call: TRBV7-2
j_call: TRBJ1-6
cdr3_aa: ASSLQGERNSPLH

v_call: TRBV29-1
j_call: TRBJ2-7
cdr3_aa: SVGGQASYEQY

v_call: TRBV27
j_call: TRBJ1-1
cdr3_aa: ASSSIRNTEAF

v_call: TRBV7-6
j_call: TRBJ1-5
cdr3_aa: ASSLRAGSGNQPQH

v_call: TRBV20-1
j_call: TRBJ1-5
cdr3_aa: KSGGAWGQPQH